Below are 22 T cell receptor beta chains sequenced from a single sample in a study of vaccination effects on CD4 cells after COVID-19. Subsequent to roughly 9 days of culture, CD4+ T cells were isolated. Each person got two doses of an mRNA SARS-CoV-2 vaccine, BNT162b2 or mRNA-1273. No cognate antigen is known for these TCRs. Assay used: immunoSEQ multiplex PCR; TCRdb lists only in-frame clones, some missing. This sample yields approximately 57,000 clones, of which approximately 72% are seen a single time; around 4% belongs to the top ten. The starting material was CD4+ T cells from PBMCs cultured without peptide, obtained after COVID-19 vaccination. Every receptor here comes from a human donor who received a COVID-19 vaccine.

This CDR3 is CASSLKGAETQYF. The CDR3 nucleotides read TGTGCCAGCAGCTTGAAGGGGGCCGAGACCCAGTACTTC. The chain combines TRBV5-8 with TRBJ2-5; TRBD1 agrees at 7 bases. The CDR3 runs to 13 residues. Germline CDR1 reads SGHTS; CDR2 reads YDEGEE. V was pared by 1 base and J by 5 bases, with 2 bases of the junction left unmatched.

This chain links TRBV28 with TRBJ2-1, with 9 bases identical to TRBD2. The CDR3 has 12 residues. J gave up 11 bases and V 6 bases, and 5 bases lay outside the gene matches. Germline CDR1 MDHEN, CDR2 SYDVKM. As DNA, the CDR3 is TGTGCCAGCAGGCCCGGACTAGCGAAGCAGTTCTTC. Translation gives CASRPGLAKQFF.

The chain uses TRBV19 and TRBJ1-2; D is perhaps TRBD1 (6 bases). CDR1 and CDR2 (germline): LNHDA, SQIVND (reference sequence). The V and J ends lost 4 bases and 2 bases respectively, with 20 bases between them. CDR3 length: 17 residues. CDR3 coding DNA: TGTGCCAGTAGTACACCTTACCCCGCGACAGGCAACTATGGCTACACCTTC. It is translated as CASSTPYPATGNYGYTF.

This rearrangement joins TRBV28 to TRBJ2-3; 9 nucleotides agree with TRBD2. The CDR3 has 16 residues. V was clipped by 3 bases and J by 2 bases; unmatched bases: 6. Germline CDR1 and CDR2: MDHEN and SYDVKM. The CDR3, as DNA: TGTGCCAGCAGTTTTAAGGCGGGAGGGGACACAGATACGCAGTATTTT. Amino acids: CASSFKAGGDTDTQYF.

The chain recombines TRBV30 with TRBJ2-5; 10 nucleotides align to TRBD2. The V and J ends lost 1 base and 1 base, in that order; junction bases with no gene match: 15. CDR1 and CDR2 from the germline V gene are GTSNPN and SVGIG (reference sequence). CDR3 length: 19 amino acids. This CDR3 is CAWSALSLSTSGPQETQYF. Written as DNA, the CDR3 is TGTGCCTGGAGTGCACTCTCCCTCTCGACTAGCGGGCCCCAAGAGACCCAGTACTTC.

This chain joins TRBV7-9 and TRBJ2-5; D remains ambiguous. The CDR3 runs to 16 residues. V dropped 2 bases and J dropped 5 bases, with 18 bases sitting between them. Germline-derived CDR1 and CDR2 are SEHNR and FQNEAQ (reference sequence). The CDR3 reads CASSLKELLSQETQYF. CDR3 coding DNA: TGTGCCAGCAGCTTAAAGGAGCTCCTCTCCCAGGAGACCCAGTACTTC.

V and J are TRBV10-2 and TRBJ1-5, with D possibly being TRBD1 (6 bases). V was pared by 7 bases and J by 0 bases, with 16 bases between. This CDR3 contains 16 residues. Germline V lookup: CDR1 WSHSY, CDR2 SAAADI. CDR3 protein: CASTGTRGSSNQPQHF. The CDR3, as DNA: TGCGCCAGCACTGGGACAAGGGGGTCTAGCAATCAGCCCCAGCATTTT.

V and J are TRBV2 and TRBJ2-2; tentative D call: TRBD2 (6 bases). V lost 7 bases to trimming and J lost 1 base, with 16 bases between them. Germline loops: CDR1 SNHLY, CDR2 FYNNEI. CDR3 length: 16 residues. The chain's CDR3 is CASTRERLGNTGELFF. For the CDR3, the DNA is TGTGCCAGCACCAGAGAAAGACTAGGGAACACCGGGGAGCTGTTTTTT. Full variable domain (outside the CDR3, taken from reference TRBV2 and TRBJ2-2): EPEVTQTPSHQVTQMGQEVILRCVPISNHLYFYWYRQILGQKVEFLVSFYNNEISEKSEIFDDQFSVERPDGSNFTLKIRSTKLEDSAMYFCASTRERLGNTGELFFGEGSRLTVL.

V is TRBV19 and J is TRBJ2-7, with 8 positions matching TRBD2. CDR1 and CDR2 from the germline V gene are LNHDA and SQIVND (reference sequence). V was pared by 2 bases and J by 1 base, with 4 bases of the junction left unmatched. The CDR3 is made up of 15 amino acids. The CDR3 is CASSIQSGSSYEQYF. CDR3 nucleotide sequence: TGTGCCAGTAGTATACAAAGCGGGAGTTCCTACGAGCAGTACTTC.

J is TRBJ2-1 and V is TRBV7-9; 7 bases match TRBD2. CDR3 length equals 15 residues. V shed 7 bases, J shed 0 bases, and the junction held 6 bases outside the gene matches. Germline-derived CDR1 and CDR2 are SEHNR and FQNEAQ (reference sequence). The CDR3 DNA follows: TGTGCCAGCACCCCGGGAGGTGGCTCCTACAATGAGCAGTTCTTC. Translation: CASTPGGGSYNEQFF.

This sequence joins TRBV7-2 and TRBJ2-7, with 7 positions matching TRBD1. V lost 0 bases and J lost 4; bases outside the gene matches: 0. The germline CDR1 and CDR2 sequences are SGHTA and FQGNSA. This CDR3 is built from 13 residues. CDR3 sequence: CASSLAQGYEQYF. Written as DNA, the CDR3 is TGTGCCAGCAGCTTAGCACAGGGGTACGAGCAGTACTTC.

The chain couples TRBV9 to TRBJ2-3; no reliable D call. The ends were cut back, 0 bases at V and 0 bases at J, with 14 bases in the middle. The germline V gene encodes CDR1 SGDLS and CDR2 YYNGEE. The CDR3 contains 17 residues. The CDR3 nucleotides read TGTGCCAGCAGCGTAGATCCGGCTCGTACTAGCACAGATACGCAGTATTTT. This sequence encodes CASSVDPARTSTDTQYF.

The chain recombines TRBV5-1 with TRBJ1-1; the D gene is possibly TRBD1 (5 bases). Trimming removed 0 bases at V and 1 base at J, with 7 bases between. The CDR3 totals 14 residues. In germline, CDR1 is SGHRS, CDR2 YFSETQ. CDR3: CASSLDRPNTEAFF. The CDR3 bases are TGCGCCAGCAGCTTGGACAGGCCGAACACTGAAGCTTTCTTT.

The rearrangement uses TRBV10-3 and TRBJ2-7; no clear D gene. Germline values: CDR1 ENHRY, CDR2 SYGVKD. This CDR3 comprises 13 residues. V was shortened by 2 bases and J by 2 bases, with 7 bases between the two germline ends. This CDR3 reads CAISEAPAYEQYF. For the CDR3, the DNA is TGTGCCATCAGTGAGGCGCCAGCCTACGAGCAGTACTTC.

The chain recombines TRBV5-6 with TRBJ1-4; 7 positions match TRBD1. V gave up 4 bases and J gave up 8 bases; unmatched junction bases: 8. The CDR3 is made up of 14 amino acids. Germline CDR1 SGHDT, CDR2 YYEEEE. CDR3 residues: CASSRQGGPEKLFF. The DNA of the CDR3 is TGTGCCAGCAGCCGACAGGGAGGGCCCGAAAAACTGTTTTTT.

In DNA, the CDR3 is TGTGCCAGCAGTGCTAGGGGGACAGGACTCAACTATGGCTACACCTTC. It codes for CASSARGTGLNYGYTF. The chain combines TRBV6-1 with TRBJ1-2; 8 bases are a match to TRBD1. With 4 bases clipped from V and 2 bases from J, the junction kept 9 bases outside the gene matches. Germline values: CDR1 MNHNS, CDR2 SASEGT. CDR3 size: 16 residues.

This chain joins TRBV5-1 and TRBJ2-1; 10 bases agree with TRBD2. Trimming at V came to 2 bases and at J to 4 bases, leaving 3 bases not matched to a gene. CDR3 size: 15 residues. Germline V gene sequence: CDR1 SGHRS, CDR2 YFSETQ. The CDR3 here is CASSLDSGRYNEQFF. The CDR3 DNA is TGCGCCAGCAGCTTAGATAGCGGGAGGTACAATGAGCAGTTCTTC.

The V call is TRBV5-1, the J call TRBJ1-1; D gene ambiguous. Germline V gene lookup returns CDR1 SGHRS and CDR2 YFSETQ. V was shortened by 4 bases and J by 3 bases, with 19 bases between the two germline ends. This CDR3 is built from 16 residues. DNA for the CDR3: TGCGCCAGCAGCCCGGCGGGCCTCAAGGCGGACACTGAAGCTTTCTTT. Protein sequence: CASSPAGLKADTEAFF.

V is TRBV5-6 and J is TRBJ1-6, with 7 bases identical to TRBD1. The CDR3 has 14 amino acids. The V segment lost 5 bases and the J segment 10 bases; nucleotides outside the gene matches: 9. CDR1 SGHDT and CDR2 YYEEEE come from the germline V gene. The CDR3 region is CASRMDRRSSPLHF. The CDR3 DNA is TGTGCCAGCAGGATGGACAGGCGAAGCTCACCCCTCCACTTT.

This clone was picked up a small number of times. The rearrangement joins TRBV5-1 to TRBJ1-6, with 10 bases lining up with TRBD1. Germline loops: CDR1 SGHRS, CDR2 YFSETQ. This CDR3 has 17 residues. The junction had 4 bases not matched to a gene; V was cut back by 0 bases and J by 4 bases. The CDR3: CASSLVGTGDYNSPLHF. CDR3 sequence (DNA): TGCGCCAGCAGCTTGGTGGGGACAGGGGATTATAATTCACCCCTCCACTTT.

This chain links TRBV7-9 with TRBJ1-1; D uncertain. The CDR3 spans 15 residues. V was cut by 1 base and J by 8 bases, with 17 bases left in between. Looked up from germline, CDR1 is SEHNR and CDR2 is FQNEAQ (reference sequence). CDR3 nucleotide sequence: TGTGCCAGCAGCTTAGAGCACGGGAGGACCCTAGAAGCTTTCTTT. The encoded protein is CASSLEHGRTLEAFF.

The rearrangement links TRBV4-3 to TRBJ2-5; D gene unclear. The CDR3 contains 15 residues. Germline V CDR1 and CDR2: LGHNA, YSLEER. V lost 3 bases and J lost 1, with 12 bases in between. CDR3 in DNA: TGCGCCAGCAGCCACCGTTTAGGTCCCCAAGAGACCCAGTACTTC. Protein sequence: CASSHRLGPQETQYF.